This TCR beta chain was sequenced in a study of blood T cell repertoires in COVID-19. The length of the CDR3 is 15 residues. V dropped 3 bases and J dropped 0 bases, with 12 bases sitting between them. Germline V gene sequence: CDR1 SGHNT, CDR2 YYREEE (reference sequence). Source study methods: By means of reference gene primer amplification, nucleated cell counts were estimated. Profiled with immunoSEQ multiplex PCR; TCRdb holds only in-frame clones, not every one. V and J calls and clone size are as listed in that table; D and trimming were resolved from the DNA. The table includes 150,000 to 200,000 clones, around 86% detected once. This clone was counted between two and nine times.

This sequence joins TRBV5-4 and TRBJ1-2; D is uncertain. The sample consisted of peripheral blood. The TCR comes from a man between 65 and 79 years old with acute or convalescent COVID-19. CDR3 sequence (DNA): TGTGCCAGCAGCTACGCCCAGAGGGCTAACTATGGCTACACCTTC. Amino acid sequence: CASSYAQRANYGYTF. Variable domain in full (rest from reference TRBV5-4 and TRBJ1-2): ETGVTQSPTHLIKTRGQQVTLRCSSQSGHNTVSWYQQALGQGPQFIFQYYREEENGRGNFPPRFSGLQFPNYSSELNVNALELDDSALYLCASSYAQRANYGYTFGSGTRLTVV.